This entry features one TCR beta chain sequence. Its antigen remains undetermined. No base quality values were provided; no much bigger clone lies one nucleotide off. This sample is part of a study of blood T cell repertoires in COVID-19 (dated by TCRdb to the early 2020s). Background on the whole study: Samples from collaborators originated in the United States, Italy and Spain and spanned both the acute and convalescent phases of COVID-19. The repertoires were released in a freely available public database meant as a resource for research on the immune response to SARS-CoV-2. Samples were obtained from the ongoing ImmuneRACE study (first 160 participants) and from some 1,300 subjects provided by 6 global collaborators. A de-identified subject ID, COVID-19 status, age in years and sex were almost always included in the sample metadata. Subjects who had been exposed to COVID-19, were actively infected with it, or had recovered from it provided the deeply sampled blood TCRbeta repertoires that made up the dataset. The material from the prospective study consisted of cDNA or gDNA derived from T cells, B-cell-depleted T cells, or PBMCs. Where available, HLA class I and class II types were obtained from metadata supplied by the sample provider rather than from assay-based typing. What the research found in general, with its limitations: The amount of clinical and demographic metadata varied by source and participant and was provided uncurated.

V is reduced by 5 bases and J by 5 bases, leaving a spacing of 15 bases between them. CDR1 SEHNR and CDR2 FQNEAQ are derived from the germline V gene (reference sequence). Including the terminal cysteine and phenylalanine, the CDR3 comprises 14 residues. The sequence is cut down to CDR3 DNA, 42 bases in frame from base 1. Enrolling through a virtual design, the prospective study's participants ranged in age from roughly 18 to 100 years and lived across about two dozen United States geographic areas. In the prospective study, participants were assigned to cohorts based on the clinical history participants reported in a screening survey and a study questionnaire. For ImmuneRACE Cohort 3, a participant was defined as recovered based on two consecutive negative NP/OP PCR tests, clearance by a healthcare professional, or resolution of symptoms. In the prospective study, whole blood, serum and a nasopharyngeal or oropharyngeal swab were collected from each participant by mobile phlebotomists. Over a 2-month period, participants in the prospective study had the option of providing additional blood draws and questionnaires. Before DNA extraction, blood samples from the prospective study were shipped at room temperature or frozen.

TCRbeta CDR3 regions were amplified from genomic DNA by means of the immunoSEQ Assay, a bias-controlled multiplex PCR. Per the source publication's procedure: The number of nucleated cells in each sample was estimated by amplification of reference gene primers within the assay. To quantify the absolute abundance of each unique TCRbeta CDR3 rearrangement, sequence reads were collapsed and filtered. Productive Simpson clonality was computed per sample as the square root of Simpson's diversity index over productive rearrangements. TCRdb holds this immuneACCESS table with in-frame rearrangements only. Some clones are missing; in checked studies, unresolved V genes explain under half, and the rest has no known cause. That table furnishes V, J and clone size, whereas the DNA furnished D and trimming. This sample gives 300,000 to 450,000 clones in total; around 87% of them show up just once. In total, the top ten clones hold 1% to 1.5% of the sample.

The rearrangement joined TRBV7-9 to TRBJ2-5; TRBD1 is a possible D gene, resting on 6 matching bases. Material for sequencing was PBMCs or T cells enriched from blood (not recorded which). This receptor was obtained from a man younger than 40 who had recovered from COVID-19. The CDR3 region has the sequence CASSRQASRETQYF. The DNA sequence follows: TGTGCCAGCAGCAGACAGGCTTCCAGGGAGACCCAGTACTTC.